The 12 T cell receptor beta chains given below trace back to one sample, sequenced in a study of blood T cell repertoires in COVID-19. Data came from immunoSEQ multiplex PCR; TCRdb stores just in-frame clones and leaves some out. The repertoire holds approximately 270,000 clones, less than 95% seen once, with roughly 2.8% in the top ten. Sequencing was carried out using PBMCs or T cells enriched from blood (not recorded which). The receptors here all came from a man between 35 and 55 years old who had been exposed to COVID-19.

The rearrangement uses TRBV21-1 and TRBJ2-7; the table names TRBD1, a call not compared with the DNA. TRBV21-1 corresponds to a pseudogene. This CDR3 contains 14 residues. DNA for the CDR3: TGTGCCAGCATCTTTCTGACAGGGGGTTACGAGCAGTACTTC. This codes for CASIFLTGGYEQYF.

The gene calls are TRBV19 and TRBJ1-2; 8 bases agree with TRBD1. The ends lost 10 bases at V and 7 bases at J; junction bases unmatched: 11. The V gene's germline CDR1 is LNHDA and CDR2 SQIVND (reference sequence). This CDR3 spans 13 amino acids. In DNA, the CDR3 is TGTGCCACCCAAGAGACAGGGGCACTTGGCTACACCTTC. Protein sequence: CATQETGALGYTF.

V is TRBV5-1 and J is TRBJ2-1, with 8 bases matching TRBD2. This CDR3 has 15 residues. V shed 1 base and J 1 base; nucleotides not matched to a gene: 1. Germline V lookup: CDR1 SGHRS, CDR2 YFSETQ. This CDR3 is CASSLRLASYNEQFF. The CDR3 coding sequence is TGCGCCAGCAGCTTGAGACTAGCGTCCTACAATGAGCAGTTCTTC.

In its sample, this clone was seen a few times. The V gene is TRBV11-2, the J gene TRBJ2-7; 9 nucleotides match TRBD2. V lost 4 bases, J lost 5 bases, and 6 bases stayed unmatched. This CDR3 region has 14 residues. The germline gives CDR1 SGHAT, CDR2 FQNNGV. The CDR3 DNA reads TGTGCCAGCAGCTGGGCGGGAGGGGGGAACGAGCAGTACTTC. Translating it yields CASSWAGGGNEQYF.

The chain links TRBV7-9 to TRBJ2-5; possibly TRBD2 for D (6 bases). V was cut by 5 bases and J by 4 bases, with 20 bases left in between. Germline V lookup: CDR1 SEHNR, CDR2 FQNEAQ (reference sequence). This CDR3 has 16 residues. The CDR3 DNA sequence: TGTGCCAGCAGCCCCCCCTTAGCGGAGGGAGTAGAGACCCAGTACTTC. Protein product: CASSPPLAEGVETQYF.

The V and J genes are TRBV4-1 and TRBJ2-7; maybe TRBD1 (6 bases). Trimming pared 1 base from V and 2 bases from J, leaving 9 bases between. The CDR3 contains 14 residues. The V gene's germline CDR1 is MGHRA and CDR2 YSYEKL. CDR3 bases: TGCGCCAGCAGCCAAGCCAGGGGCCCCTACGAGCAGTACTTC. Protein product: CASSQARGPYEQYF.

The chain links TRBV27 to TRBJ1-2; 7 positions agree with TRBD1. Looked up from germline, CDR1 is MNHEY and CDR2 is SMNVEV (reference sequence). Losses at the gene ends were 2 bases for V and 2 bases for J; bases not matched to a gene: 8. This CDR3 has 16 residues. CDR3 nucleotide sequence: TGTGCCAGCAGTTTACCAGACAGGGTTTCCAACTATGGCTACACCTTC. Its protein product is CASSLPDRVSNYGYTF.

The chain links TRBV19 to TRBJ2-7; D is possibly TRBD2 (6 bases). Trimming took 3 bases from V and 6 from J, leaving 18 bases between them. Germline-derived CDR1 and CDR2 are LNHDA and SQIVND (reference sequence). The CDR3 runs to 15 residues. CDR3 coding DNA: TGTGCCAGTAGTATTAGTACGGGTTCAGCGGGCGAGCAGTACTTC. Protein: CASSISTGSAGEQYF.

The CDR3: CATSDPSPTQSNRESTDTQYF. As DNA, the CDR3 is TGTGCCACCAGTGACCCATCCCCCACCCAAAGTAACAGGGAAAGCACAGATACGCAGTATTTT. The rearrangement links TRBV24-1 to TRBJ2-3; tentative D call: TRBD1 (6 bases). The CDR3 consists of 21 residues. Trimming pared 4 bases from V and 0 bases from J, leaving 28 bases between. Germline CDR1 KGHDR, CDR2 SFDVKD.

This rearrangement joins TRBV15 to TRBJ2-3; D uncertain. The CDR3 has 13 amino acids. The germline V and J ends were trimmed by 0 bases and 5 bases, with 6 bases remaining between them. CDR1 LNHNV and CDR2 YYDKDF come from the germline V gene (reference sequence). CDR3 in DNA: TGTGCCACCAGCAGAGATCCGGGAGATACGCAGTATTTT. Translating it yields CATSRDPGDTQYF. The full variable domain, rest sourced from reference TRBV15 and TRBJ2-3, is DAMVIQNPRYQVTQFGKPVTLSCSQTLNHNVMYWYQQKSSQAPKLLFHYYDKDFNNEADTPDNFQSRRPNTSFCFLDIRSPGLGDTAMYLCATSRDPGDTQYFGPGTRLTVL.

The V call is TRBV9, the J call TRBJ1-1; D unresolved. The germline V gene encodes CDR1 SGDLS and CDR2 YYNGEE. V dropped 4 bases and J dropped 8 bases, with 18 bases sitting between them. This CDR3 has 14 amino acids. The CDR3 spells CASSPPGGQREAFF. The CDR3 DNA follows: TGTGCCAGCAGCCCTCCCGGAGGGCAGCGCGAAGCTTTCTTT.

The chain recombines TRBV9 with TRBJ2-7, with 8 bases aligning to TRBD2. The V gene end was trimmed by 3 bases and the J gene end by 3 bases; junction bases not matched to a gene: 5. CDR1 and CDR2 (germline): SGDLS, YYNGEE. CDR3 size: 14 residues. The CDR3 region has the DNA TGTGCCAGCAGCGCCACCCGGGGGGGCTACGAGCAGTACTTC. Residues: CASSATRGGYEQYF. The variable domain in full, completed from reference TRBV9 and TRBJ2-7, reads DSGVTQTPKHLITATGQRVTLRCSPRSGDLSVYWYQQSLDQGLQFLIQYYNGEERAKGNILERFSAQQFPDLHSELNLSSLELGDSALYFCASSATRGGYEQYFGPGTRLTVT.